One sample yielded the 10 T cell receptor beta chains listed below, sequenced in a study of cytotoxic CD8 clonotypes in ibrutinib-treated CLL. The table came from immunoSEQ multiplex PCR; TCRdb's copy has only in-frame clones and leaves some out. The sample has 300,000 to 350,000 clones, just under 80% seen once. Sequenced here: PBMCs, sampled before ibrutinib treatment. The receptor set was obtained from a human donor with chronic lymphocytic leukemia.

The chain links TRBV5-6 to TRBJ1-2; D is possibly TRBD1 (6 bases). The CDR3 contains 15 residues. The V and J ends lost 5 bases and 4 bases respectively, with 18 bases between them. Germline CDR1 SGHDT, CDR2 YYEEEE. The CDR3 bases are TGTGCCAGCAGGATTCAGGGAGGGGGAGTCTATGGCTACACCTTC. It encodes CASRIQGGGVYGYTF.

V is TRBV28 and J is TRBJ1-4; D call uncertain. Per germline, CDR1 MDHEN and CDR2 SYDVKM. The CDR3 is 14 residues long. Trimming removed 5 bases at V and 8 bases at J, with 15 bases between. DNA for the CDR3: TGTGCCAGCAGTCCCCCGGCGGGATGGGAAAAACTGTTTTTT. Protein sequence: CASSPPAGWEKLFF. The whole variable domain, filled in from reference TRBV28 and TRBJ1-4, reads DVKVTQSSRYLVKRTGEKVFLECVQDMDHENMFWYRQDPGLGLRLIYFSYDVKMKEKGDIPEGYSVSREKKERFSLILESASTNQTSMYLCASSPPAGWEKLFFGSGTQLSVL.

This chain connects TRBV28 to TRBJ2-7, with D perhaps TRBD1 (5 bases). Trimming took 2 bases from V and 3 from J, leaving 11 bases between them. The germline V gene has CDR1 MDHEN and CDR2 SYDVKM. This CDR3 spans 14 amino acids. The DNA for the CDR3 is TGTGCCAGCAGTTTACGTCAGGGTTTCTACGAGCAGTACTTC. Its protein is CASSLRQGFYEQYF.

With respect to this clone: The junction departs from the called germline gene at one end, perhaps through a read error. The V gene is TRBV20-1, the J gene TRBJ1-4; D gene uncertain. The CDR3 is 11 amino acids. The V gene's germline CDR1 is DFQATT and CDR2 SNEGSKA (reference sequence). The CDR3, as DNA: TGCAGTACTAGGACTAATGAAAAACTGTTTTTT. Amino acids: CSTRTNEKLFF.

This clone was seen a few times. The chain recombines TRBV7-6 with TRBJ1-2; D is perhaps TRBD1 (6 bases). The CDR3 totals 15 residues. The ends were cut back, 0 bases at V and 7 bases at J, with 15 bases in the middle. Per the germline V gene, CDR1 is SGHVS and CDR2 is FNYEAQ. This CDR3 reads CASSLALAGEGGYTF. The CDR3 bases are TGTGCCAGCAGCTTAGCGCTCGCAGGGGAGGGTGGCTACACCTTC.

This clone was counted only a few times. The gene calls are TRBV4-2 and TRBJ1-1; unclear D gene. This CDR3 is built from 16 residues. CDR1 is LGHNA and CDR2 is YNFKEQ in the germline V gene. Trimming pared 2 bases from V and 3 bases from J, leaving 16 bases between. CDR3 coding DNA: TGTGCCAGCAGCCAACCACGTACGGGTCTCCACACTGAAGCTTTCTTT. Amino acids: CASSQPRTGLHTEAFF.

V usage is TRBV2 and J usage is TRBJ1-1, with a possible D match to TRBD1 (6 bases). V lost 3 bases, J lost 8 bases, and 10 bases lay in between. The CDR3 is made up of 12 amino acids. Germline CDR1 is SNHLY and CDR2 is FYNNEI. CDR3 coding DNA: TGTGCCAGCAGTGAGCAGGGGCCCGAAGCTTTCTTT. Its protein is CASSEQGPEAFF.

DNA of the CDR3: TGTGCCAGCAACAAAGCGGGGATATTTTACAATGAGCAGTTCTTC. Its protein product is CASNKAGIFYNEQFF. The rearrangement links TRBV14 to TRBJ2-1, with 7 nucleotides matching TRBD2. The CDR3 is made up of 15 amino acids. The junction had 10 bases not matched to a gene; V was cut back by 7 bases and J by 4 bases. Germline V lookup: CDR1 SGHDN, CDR2 FVKESK.

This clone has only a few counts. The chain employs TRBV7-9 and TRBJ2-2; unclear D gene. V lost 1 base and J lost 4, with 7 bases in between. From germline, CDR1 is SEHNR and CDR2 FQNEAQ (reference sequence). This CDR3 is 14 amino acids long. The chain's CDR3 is CASSLGYFTGELFF. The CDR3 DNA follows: TGTGCCAGCAGCTTAGGGTATTTCACCGGGGAGCTGTTTTTT.

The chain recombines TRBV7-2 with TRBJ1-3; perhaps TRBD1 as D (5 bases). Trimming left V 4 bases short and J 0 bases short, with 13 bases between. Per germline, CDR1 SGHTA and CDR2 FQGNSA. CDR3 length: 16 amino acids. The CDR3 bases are TGTGCCAGCAGCTCGACCGGGACGGGCTCTGGAAACACCATATATTTT. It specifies CASSSTGTGSGNTIYF.